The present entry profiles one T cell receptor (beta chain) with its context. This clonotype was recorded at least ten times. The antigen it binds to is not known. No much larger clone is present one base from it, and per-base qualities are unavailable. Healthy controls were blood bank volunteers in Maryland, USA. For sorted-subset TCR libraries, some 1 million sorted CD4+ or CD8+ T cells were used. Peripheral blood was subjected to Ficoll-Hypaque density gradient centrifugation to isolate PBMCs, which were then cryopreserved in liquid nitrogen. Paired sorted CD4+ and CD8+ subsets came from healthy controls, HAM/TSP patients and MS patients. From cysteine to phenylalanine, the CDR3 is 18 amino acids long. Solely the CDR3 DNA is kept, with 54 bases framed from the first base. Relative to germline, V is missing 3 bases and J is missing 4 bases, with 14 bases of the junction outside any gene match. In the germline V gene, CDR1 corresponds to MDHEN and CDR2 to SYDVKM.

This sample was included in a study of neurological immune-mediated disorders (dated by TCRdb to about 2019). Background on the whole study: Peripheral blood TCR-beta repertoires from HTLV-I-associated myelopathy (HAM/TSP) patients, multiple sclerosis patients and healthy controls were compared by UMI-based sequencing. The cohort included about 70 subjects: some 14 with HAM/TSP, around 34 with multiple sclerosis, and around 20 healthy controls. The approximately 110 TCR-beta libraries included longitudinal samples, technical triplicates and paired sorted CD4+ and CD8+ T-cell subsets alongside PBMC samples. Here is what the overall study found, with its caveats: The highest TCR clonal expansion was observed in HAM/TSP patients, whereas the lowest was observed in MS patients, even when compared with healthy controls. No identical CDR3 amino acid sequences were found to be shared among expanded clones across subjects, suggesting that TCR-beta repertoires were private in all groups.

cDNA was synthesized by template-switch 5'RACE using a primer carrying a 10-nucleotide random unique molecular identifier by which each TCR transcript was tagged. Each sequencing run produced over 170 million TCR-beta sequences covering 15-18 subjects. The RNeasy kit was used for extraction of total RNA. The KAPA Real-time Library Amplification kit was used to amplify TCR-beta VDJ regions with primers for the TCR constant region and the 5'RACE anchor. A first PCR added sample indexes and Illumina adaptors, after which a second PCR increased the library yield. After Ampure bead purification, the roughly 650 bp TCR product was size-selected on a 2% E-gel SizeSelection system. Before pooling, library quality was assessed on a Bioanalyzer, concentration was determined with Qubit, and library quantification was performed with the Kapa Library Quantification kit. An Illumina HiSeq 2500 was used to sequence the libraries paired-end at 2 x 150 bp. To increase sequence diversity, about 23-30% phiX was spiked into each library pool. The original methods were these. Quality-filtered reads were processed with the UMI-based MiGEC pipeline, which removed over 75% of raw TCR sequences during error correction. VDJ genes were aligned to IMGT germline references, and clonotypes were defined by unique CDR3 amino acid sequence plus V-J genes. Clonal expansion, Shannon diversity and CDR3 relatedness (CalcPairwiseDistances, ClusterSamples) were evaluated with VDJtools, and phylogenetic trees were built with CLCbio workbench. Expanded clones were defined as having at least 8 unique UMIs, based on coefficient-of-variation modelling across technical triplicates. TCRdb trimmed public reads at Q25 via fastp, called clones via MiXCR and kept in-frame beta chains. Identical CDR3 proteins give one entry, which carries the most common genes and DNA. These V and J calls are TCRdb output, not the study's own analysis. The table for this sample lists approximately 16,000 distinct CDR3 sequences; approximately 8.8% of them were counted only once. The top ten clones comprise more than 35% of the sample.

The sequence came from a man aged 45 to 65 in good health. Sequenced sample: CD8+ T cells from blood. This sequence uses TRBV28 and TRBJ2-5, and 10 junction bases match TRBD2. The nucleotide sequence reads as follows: TGTGCCAGCAGTTTTGATCCTAGCGGGAGAGGATGGGCAGAGACCCAGTACTTC. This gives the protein CASSFDPSGRGWAETQYF.